This TCR beta chain was recovered during a study of T cells after yellow fever vaccination (dated by TCRdb to the late 2010s). Background for the entire study: The SMART-Seq v4 Ultra Low Input RNA kit was used to prepare libraries from fractions with low cell numbers. To follow T-cell clones before and after primary and booster YFV17D yellow fever vaccination, bulk TCR alpha and beta repertoires were sequenced over time. Two healthy male donors made up the cohort, one aged 18 to 30 years and the other aged 30 to 40 years. Bulk PBMC replicates and cell subsets were isolated from blood drawn at multiple timepoints before and after both primary and secondary immunization. Overall study outcomes, separate from this receptor: Computational filtering was needed because FACS-sorted repertoires could contain abundant contaminating clonotypes from the bulk population. Compared with the primary T-cell response, the secondary T-cell response was faster but weaker, reaching its peak on day 5 rather than on day 15. A small fraction of clonotypes appeared in both the CD4 and CD8 compartments, likely as a result of convergent recombination. Because only a couple of donors were included in the study, the extent to which the findings can be generalized is limited. After the booster, most of the clones that had expanded following primary vaccination were detected again (almost 98% of CD4 and around 87% of CD8), which suggests that memory was broadly maintained.

What this sample's treatment or condition label stands for: live attenuated yellow fever vaccine strain. Two biological replicates of bulk PBMCs were collected at each blood-draw timepoint. A standard Ficoll-Paque protocol was used to isolate PBMCs from peripheral blood. TriZol was used to extract RNA from bulk PBMCs, from CD4 and CD8 fractions, and from dextramer-positive and dextramer-negative fractions. TCR cDNA was synthesized by 5'RACE template switching, which introduced a universal primer site and unique molecular identifiers. Priming of cDNA synthesis was performed from both the TCR alpha and TCR beta constant segments. Two PCR steps were used to amplify libraries, with sample barcodes and sequencing adapters being added in the second step. Sequencing of libraries was performed on Illumina HiSeq 2500 (2x100 bp) or NovaSeq (2x150 bp). As for the authors' bioinformatics: Demultiplexing of reads and collapsing into UMI consensus sequences were performed with MIGEC, and V(D)J alignment was carried out with MiXCR. Vaccine-responding clonotypes were identified with edgeR using replicate PBMC samples, with FDR below 0.01 and a log2 fold change above 5 up to day 15 being required. CD4 or CD8 identity was assigned to each bulk clonotype according to whether the clonotype was present at higher abundance in the sequenced CD4 repertoire or the sequenced CD8 repertoire. Through fastp at Q25 and MiXCR, TCRdb rebuilt clones from the public reads, retaining in-frame beta chains. A single entry per CDR3 protein holds the most common genes and DNA from its merged rows. The V and J calls were not made by the authors but by TCRdb's processing. The sample data list just under 600,000 distinct CDR3 sequences, and 13% of these were observed just once. Of the sample, over 12% falls within the top ten clones.

V is cut by 5 bases and J by 4 bases, and the space between the germline ends is 17 bases. The CDR3 starts with the cysteine, ends with the phenylalanine, and has 15 residues. Just CDR3 DNA is preserved here, 45 bases in frame from base 1. The germline V gene sets CDR1 to SGHRS and CDR2 to YFSETQ. Only a few counts were recorded for this clonotype. Its antigen specificity is not known. Per-nucleotide qualities are absent, and no much larger clonotype sits a single base away. This TCR was sampled from a man aged 25-40 years who received the YFV17D yellow fever vaccine. Here the sequenced sample was PBMCs, taken on the day of the yellow fever booster vaccination. This sequence uses TRBV5-1 and TRBJ2-3; a tentative D match to TRBD1 spans 6 bases. The bases read TGCGCCAGCAGTTTCACAGGGATGGTGGCAGATACGCAGTATTTT. The resulting protein is CASSFTGMVADTQYF.